A selection of T cell receptor beta chains follows, all from one sample in a study of shared clonotypes between healthy human individuals. TCRdb keeps only in-frame clones here, not all; method: immunoSEQ multiplex PCR. The table includes 2,500,000 or so clones, 80% to 95% detected once. The sequencing input was naive CD4+ T cells from PBMCs. These receptor sequences come from a man aged 18 to 29 in good health. Some clones in this sample may be carry-over from other donors' samples. CDR3s include the opening cysteine and the closing phenylalanine or tryptophan. Fields, in order: clone size, D gene, V gene, J gene, CDR3 protein, CDR3 DNA. A D gene is named only where the DNA matches it firmly. Size values are once, few and many counts, or a class for expanded clones, and some rows have none.

-	-	TRBV5-8	TRBJ2-7	CASSQRVSEQYF	TGTGCCAGCAGCCAGAGGGTGTCCGAGCAGTACTTC
once	-	TRBV30	TRBJ2-5	CAWSLRRLRPNGGVRTQYF	TGTGCCTGGAGCCTCCGCCGGTTACGGCCAAATGGAGGGGTCAGGACCCAGTACTTC
-	TRBD1	TRBV10-3	TRBJ1-3	CAMEQGFGNTIYF	TGTGCCATGGAACAGGGGTTTGGAAACACCATATATTTT
-	TRBD2	TRBV28	TRBJ2-7	CASRGTSGRKYEQYF	TGTGCCAGCAGGGGGACTAGCGGGAGGAAGTACGAGCAGTACTTC
-	TRBD1	TRBV5-1	TRBJ2-5	CASSKQGAGETQYF	TGCGCCAGCAGCAAACAGGGGGCGGGAGAGACCCAGTACTTC
-	-	TRBV5-4	TRBJ2-7	CASSSTEGYEQYF	TGTGCCAGCAGCTCTACGGAGGGCTACGAGCAGTACTTC
-	-	TRBV30	TRBJ2-3	CAWSVQGTSTDTQYF	TGTGCCTGGAGTGTACAGGGAACTAGCACAGATACGCAGTATTTT
-	-	TRBV11-1	TRBJ2-1	CASSLEGSAYNEQFF	TGTGCCAGCAGCTTAGAGGGGTCAGCTTACAATGAGCAGTTCTTC
-	TRBD1	TRBV6-5	TRBJ1-2	CAIATGGGGYTF	TGTGCCATCGCTACAGGGGGGGGAGGCTACACCTTC
once	TRBD1	TRBV19	TRBJ1-2	CASTYGTGGSYGYTF	TGTGCCAGTACCTACGGGACAGGGGGCTCCTATGGCTACACCTTC
-	TRBD2	TRBV5-4	TRBJ2-3	CASSRPNSGSRADTQYF	TGTGCCAGCAGCCGTCCTAATAGCGGGAGTCGAGCAGATACGCAGTATTTT
once	-	TRBV5-4	TRBJ1-2	CASSLSGGDYGYTF	TGTGCCAGCAGCTTGTCGGGGGGCGACTATGGCTACACCTTC
-	-	TRBV30	TRBJ1-6	CAWSVGRSSYNSPLHF	TGTGCCTGGAGTGTCGGCCGGAGCTCCTATAATTCACCCCTCCACTTT
-	-	TRBV28	TRBJ2-1	CASSSRPGTPGGNEQFF	TGTGCCAGCAGTTCTCGACCCGGGACCCCAGGAGGCAATGAGCAGTTCTTC
once	-	TRBV7-9	TRBJ2-7	CASAGSATYEQYF	TGTGCCAGCGCCGGGTCTGCAACCTACGAGCAGTACTTC
-	-	TRBV12-5	TRBJ1-1	CASGLSTSRTEAFF	TGTGCTAGTGGTTTATCCACCTCGCGCACTGAAGCTTTCTTT
-	TRBD2	TRBV4-3	TRBJ2-7	CASSQELAIIYEQYF	TGCGCCAGCAGCCAAGAACTAGCGATAATTTACGAGCAGTACTTC
-	-	TRBV27	TRBJ2-6	CASSLRPGAHFGGSGANVLTF	TGTGCCAGCAGTTTACGCCCCGGGGCCCACTTTGGGGGCTCTGGGGCCAACGTCCTGACTTTC
-	-	TRBV28	TRBJ1-5	CASTRGGTPARYQPQHF	TGTGCCAGCACCAGAGGGGGAACACCAGCGAGGTATCAGCCCCAGCATTTT
-	-	TRBV18	TRBJ2-2	CASSPRLEAATGELFF	TGTGCCAGCTCACCCCGCCTGGAGGCTGCCACCGGGGAGCTGTTTTTT
-	-	TRBV5-1	TRBJ2-7	CASSLTLGGPYEQYF	TGCGCCAGCAGCTTGACCTTGGGGGGACCCTACGAGCAGTACTTC
once	-	TRBV5-5	TRBJ1-2	CASSPGAGVNYGYTF	TGTGCCAGCAGCCCGGGGGCAGGGGTGAACTATGGCTACACCTTC
-	-	TRBV28	TRBJ2-4	CASSYKGLGDIQYF	TGTGCCAGCAGTTATAAGGGACTGGGGGACATTCAGTACTTC
-	-	TRBV30	TRBJ1-3	CAWSVIGGGAGNTIYF	TGTGCCTGGAGTGTAATCGGAGGGGGTGCTGGAAACACCATATATTTT
-	-	TRBV25-1	TRBJ1-1	CASSGWQANTEAFF	TGTGCCAGCAGTGGGTGGCAGGCGAACACTGAAGCTTTCTTT
once	-	TRBV6-6	TRBJ2-1	CASSYSSYNEQFF	TGTGCCAGCAGTTACTCGTCCTACAATGAGCAGTTCTTC
-	-	TRBV10-3	TRBJ2-7	CAILPGLGLEQYF	TGTGCCATCCTTCCGGGTTTGGGGCTCGAGCAGTACTTC
-	TRBD1	TRBV29-1	TRBJ1-4	CSVTFADRGLTEKLFF	TGCAGCGTTACGTTCGCGGACAGGGGCCTAACTGAAAAACTGTTTTTT
-	-	TRBV18	TRBJ2-1	CASSPQLGEQFF	TGTGCCAGCTCACCTCAGCTGGGAGAGCAGTTCTTC
-	TRBD2	TRBV7-2	TRBJ2-5	CASSLAMFGGAWTQYF	TGTGCCAGCAGCTTAGCGATGTTCGGGGGGGCGTGGACCCAGTACTTC
-	-	TRBV7-9	TRBJ1-1	CASSPEYTEAFF	TGTGCCAGCAGCCCAGAATACACTGAAGCTTTCTTT
-	-	TRBV6-1	TRBJ2-5	CASSQERTQYF	TGTGCCAGCAGCCAGGAGCGGACCCAGTACTTC
-	-	TRBV11-2	TRBJ2-1	CASSLAREVNEQFF	TGTGCCAGCAGCTTAGCCAGGGAGGTAAATGAGCAGTTCTTC
-	-	TRBV5-6	TRBJ2-7	CASSLGTPYEQYF	TGTGCCAGCAGCCTAGGGACTCCGTACGAGCAGTACTTC
-	TRBD2	TRBV7-2	TRBJ2-7	CASSFMRGFNYEQYF	TGTGCCAGCAGCTTTATGCGGGGGTTCAACTACGAGCAGTACTTC
-	-	TRBV5-1	TRBJ2-7	CASSLAPGASSHEQYF	TGCGCCAGCAGCTTGGCCCCGGGGGCTAGTTCCCACGAGCAGTACTTC
-	TRBD2	TRBV27	TRBJ2-7	CASRTQAGGAYEQYF	TGTGCCAGCAGGACACAAGCGGGAGGGGCCTACGAGCAGTACTTC
-	-	TRBV10-3	TRBJ1-2	CAISEGGGNYGYTF	TGTGCCATCAGTGAGGGTGGGGGGAACTATGGCTACACCTTC
-	-	TRBV10-3	TRBJ2-7	CAISGRDSPYEQYF	TGTGCCATCAGTGGCCGGGATTCGCCCTACGAGCAGTACTTC
-	-	TRBV7-9	TRBJ2-2	CASSPPSNTGELFF	TGTGCCAGCAGCCCACCTTCGAACACCGGGGAGCTGTTTTTT
-	-	TRBV4-2	TRBJ2-5	CASSQARGWETQYF	TGTGCCAGCAGCCAGGCTCGGGGGTGGGAGACCCAGTACTTC
once	-	TRBV29-1	TRBJ2-1	CSVQGQILYNEQFF	TGCAGCGTCCAGGGACAAATCCTTTACAATGAGCAGTTCTTC
-	-	TRBV7-2	TRBJ1-1	CASSLESAGPSTEAFF	TGTGCCAGCAGCTTAGAAAGTGCAGGGCCGAGCACTGAAGCTTTCTTT
-	-	TRBV6-6	TRBJ2-7	CASSTGSYEQYF	TGTGCCAGCAGTACAGGCTCCTACGAGCAGTACTTC
-	-	TRBV6-1	TRBJ1-1	CASLGTTVNTEAFF	TGTGCCAGCTTGGGAACGACAGTGAACACTGAAGCTTTCTTT
-	TRBD2	TRBV11-2	TRBJ2-7	CASSLGLAGGGYEQYF	TGTGCCAGCAGCTTAGGACTAGCGGGAGGAGGCTACGAGCAGTACTTC
few	-	TRBV30	TRBJ1-2	CAWSPLDGYTF	TGTGCCTGGAGCCCGTTGGATGGCTACACCTTC
-	-	TRBV19	TRBJ1-5	CATSDVSNQPQHF	TGTGCCACCAGCGACGTTAGCAATCAGCCCCAGCATTTT
-	-	TRBV11-2	TRBJ2-7	CASSLGLTYEQYF	TGTGCCAGCAGCTTGGGCCTCACCTACGAGCAGTACTTC
few	TRBD1	TRBV27	TRBJ1-2	CASPPGQGNYGYTF	TGTGCCAGCCCGCCGGGACAGGGTAACTATGGCTACACCTTC
-	-	TRBV9	TRBJ2-1	CASSAELVTYNEQFF	TGTGCCAGCAGCGCAGAACTAGTTACCTACAATGAGCAGTTCTTC
-	TRBD1	TRBV11-2	TRBJ2-6	CASSYSGGSGANVLTF	TGTGCCAGCAGCTACTCAGGGGGCTCTGGGGCCAACGTCCTGACTTTC
-	TRBD1	TRBV19	TRBJ2-7	CATRKGQTYDSYEQYF	TGTGCCACACGTAAGGGACAGACTTACGACTCCTACGAGCAGTACTTC
-	-	TRBV9	TRBJ2-3	CASSEEYTDTQYF	TGTGCCAGCAGCGAAGAATACACAGATACGCAGTATTTT
few	-	TRBV9	TRBJ1-1	CASSVMAVMNTEAFF	TGTGCCAGCAGCGTAATGGCAGTCATGAACACTGAAGCTTTCTTT
-	-	TRBV5-1	TRBJ2-5	CASSTEETQYF	TGCGCCAGCAGCACAGAAGAGACCCAGTACTTC
few	-	TRBV4-2	TRBJ2-7	CASSPSSYEQYF	TGTGCCAGCAGCCCCAGCTCCTACGAGCAGTACTTC